Listed below are T cell receptor beta chains from one sample, sequenced in a study of response to subunit inactivated influenza vaccine. TCRdb itself ran the RT-PCR reads through MiXCR, one entry per CDR3 protein. The sample consists of about 610,000 distinct CDR3 sequences, 14% of them appearing once. Material: PBMCs from blood, obtained less than 13 days after vaccination. The receptors come from a man aged 45 to 65 who received an inactivated influenza vaccine. The conserved cysteine and the conserved F or W are not part of the CDR3 here. The order of the fields is J gene, V gene, clone size, CDR3 protein. Not every row has a clone size; where given, it reads once, few, many or a size class.

TRBJ1-5 TRBV11-2 . ASSLGGQTQPQH
TRBJ1-1 TRBV29-1 . SAVWSAPIAF
TRBJ2-1 TRBV3-1 many ASSQEGYNEQF
TRBJ2-7 TRBV12-3/TRBV12-4 few ASSLKRAYEQY
TRBJ2-7 TRBV15 few ATSGRTGSEQY
TRBJ2-3 TRBV4-2 . ASSQGLPSTDTQY
TRBJ2-1 TRBV20-1 . SARSGTGDFNEQF
TRBJ2-5 TRBV7-3 many ASSLSGGRGETQY
TRBJ2-2 TRBV19 . ASTGLGGELF
TRBJ2-1 TRBV19 few ASSIRRPYNEQF
TRBJ2-1 TRBV5-1 many ASSLGSGLSNEQF
TRBJ1-2 TRBV20-1 . SARDRGTYGYT
TRBJ2-1 TRBV3-1 . ASSQVMHEQF
TRBJ1-1 TRBV4-1 . ASSHTGTEAF
TRBJ2-7 TRBV4-3 . ASSRNPGTLYEQY
TRBJ2-5 TRBV2 . ASIGAGGPAETQY
TRBJ2-4 TRBV20-1 . SGELGPSGNIQY
TRBJ2-5 TRBV7-2 once ASSFVRETQY